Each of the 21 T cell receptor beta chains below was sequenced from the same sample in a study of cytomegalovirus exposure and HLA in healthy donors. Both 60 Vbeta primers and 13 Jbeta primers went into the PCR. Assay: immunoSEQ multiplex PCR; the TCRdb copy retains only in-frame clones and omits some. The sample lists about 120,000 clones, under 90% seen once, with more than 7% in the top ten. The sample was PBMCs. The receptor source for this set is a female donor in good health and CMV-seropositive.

CDR3 nucleotides: TGTGCCAGCAGTGATGGGCAGGGAGGTAGTCAGCCCCAGCATTTT. It specifies CASSDGQGGSQPQHF. The chain has TRBV2 and TRBJ1-5; D perhaps matches TRBD1 (5 bases). Trimming took off 3 bases at V and 6 bases at J, with 15 bases between the two ends. The CDR3 has 15 residues. Germline lookup yields CDR1 SNHLY and CDR2 FYNNEI.

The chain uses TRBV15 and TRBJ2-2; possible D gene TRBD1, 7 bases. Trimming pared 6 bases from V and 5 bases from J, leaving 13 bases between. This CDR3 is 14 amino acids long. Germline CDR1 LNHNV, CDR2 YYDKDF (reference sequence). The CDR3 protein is CATRVTGTTGELFF. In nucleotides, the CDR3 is TGTGCCACCAGGGTGACAGGGACTACCGGGGAGCTGTTTTTT.

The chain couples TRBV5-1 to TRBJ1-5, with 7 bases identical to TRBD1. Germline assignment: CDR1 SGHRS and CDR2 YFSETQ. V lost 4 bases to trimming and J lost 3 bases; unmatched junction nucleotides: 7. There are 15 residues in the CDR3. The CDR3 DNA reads TGCGCCAGCAGCCCGACCGGGACAGTCAATCAGCCCCAGCATTTT. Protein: CASSPTGTVNQPQHF.

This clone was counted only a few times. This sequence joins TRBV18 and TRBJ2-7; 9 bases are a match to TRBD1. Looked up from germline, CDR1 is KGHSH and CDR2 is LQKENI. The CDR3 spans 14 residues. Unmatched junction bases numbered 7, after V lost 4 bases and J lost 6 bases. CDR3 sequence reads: CASSLDRGMTEQYF. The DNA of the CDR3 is TGTGCCAGCTCACTCGACAGGGGGATGACCGAGCAGTACTTC. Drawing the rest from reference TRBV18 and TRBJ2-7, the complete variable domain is NAGVMQNPRHLVRRRGQEARLRCSPMKGHSHVYWYRQLPEEGLKFMVYLQKENIIDESGMPKERFSAEFPKEGPSILRIQQVVRGDSAAYFCASSLDRGMTEQYFGPGTRLTVT.

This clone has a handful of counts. The CDR3 region is CASSRTANTGELFF. In DNA form, the CDR3 reads TGCGCCAGCAGTCGGACAGCGAACACCGGGGAGCTGTTTTTT. This rearrangement joins TRBV4-1 to TRBJ2-2; a possible D gene is TRBD1 (6 bases). The CDR3 is 14 residues long. Trimming took off 6 bases at V and 0 bases at J, with 8 bases between the two ends. Germline V CDR1 and CDR2: MGHRA, YSYEKL.

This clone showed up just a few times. In nucleotides, the CDR3 is TGTGCCAGCAGTTTGGCGAACAGTCCAGGTTACGAGCAGTACTTC. Amino acids: CASSLANSPGYEQYF. This chain joins TRBV6-1 and TRBJ2-7; D not certain. Trimming pared 5 bases from V and 4 bases from J, leaving 18 bases between. Germline V lookup: CDR1 MNHNS, CDR2 SASEGT. The CDR3 length is 15 residues.

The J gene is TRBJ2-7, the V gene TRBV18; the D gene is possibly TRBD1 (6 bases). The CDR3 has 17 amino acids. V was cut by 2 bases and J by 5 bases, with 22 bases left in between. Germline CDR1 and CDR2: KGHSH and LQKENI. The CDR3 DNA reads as TGTGCCAGCTCACCAGTCACCTATGGGACACGGAGCGACGAGCAGTACTTC. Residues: CASSPVTYGTRSDEQYF.

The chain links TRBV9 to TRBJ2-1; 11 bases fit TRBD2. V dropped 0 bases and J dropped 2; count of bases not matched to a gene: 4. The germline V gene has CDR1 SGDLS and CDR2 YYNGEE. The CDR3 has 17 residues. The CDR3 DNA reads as TGTGCCAGCAGCGTAGGGCTAGCGGGGGGTCCCTACAATGAGCAGTTCTTC. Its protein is CASSVGLAGGPYNEQFF.

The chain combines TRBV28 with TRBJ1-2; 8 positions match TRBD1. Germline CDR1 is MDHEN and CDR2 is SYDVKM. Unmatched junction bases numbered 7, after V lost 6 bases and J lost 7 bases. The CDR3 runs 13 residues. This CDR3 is CASSLGQVPGYTF. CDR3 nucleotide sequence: TGTGCCAGCAGCCTGGGACAGGTTCCTGGCTACACCTTC.

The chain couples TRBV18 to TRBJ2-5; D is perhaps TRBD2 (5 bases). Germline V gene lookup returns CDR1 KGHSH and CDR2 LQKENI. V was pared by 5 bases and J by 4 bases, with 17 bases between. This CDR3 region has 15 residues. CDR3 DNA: TGTGCCAGCTCATGGACCGGGAATGGGAGAGAGACCCAGTACTTC. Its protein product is CASSWTGNGRETQYF.

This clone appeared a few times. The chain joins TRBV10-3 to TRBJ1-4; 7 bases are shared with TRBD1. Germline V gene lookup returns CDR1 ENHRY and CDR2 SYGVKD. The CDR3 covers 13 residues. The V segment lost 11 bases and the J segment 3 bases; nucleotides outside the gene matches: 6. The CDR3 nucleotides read TGTGCCTCGAGACAGGGACCTAATGAAAAACTGTTTTTT. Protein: CASRQGPNEKLFF.

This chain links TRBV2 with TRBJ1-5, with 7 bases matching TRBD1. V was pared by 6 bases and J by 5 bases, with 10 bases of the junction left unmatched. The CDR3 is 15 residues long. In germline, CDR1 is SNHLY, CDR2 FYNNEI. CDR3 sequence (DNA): TGTGCCAGCAGCCCCGGGACAGAATTCCATCAGCCCCAGCATTTT. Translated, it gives CASSPGTEFHQPQHF.

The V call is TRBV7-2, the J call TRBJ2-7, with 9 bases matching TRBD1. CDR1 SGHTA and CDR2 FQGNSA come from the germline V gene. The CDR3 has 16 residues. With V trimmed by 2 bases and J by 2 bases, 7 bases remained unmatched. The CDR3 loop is CASSLRWGQGAYEQYF. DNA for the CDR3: TGTGCCAGCAGCTTACGGTGGGGACAGGGAGCCTACGAGCAGTACTTC.

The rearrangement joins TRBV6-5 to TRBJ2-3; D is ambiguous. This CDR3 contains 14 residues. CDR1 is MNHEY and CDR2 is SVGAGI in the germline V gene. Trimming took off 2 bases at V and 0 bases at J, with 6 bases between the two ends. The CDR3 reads CASSYKPSTDTQYF. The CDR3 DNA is TGTGCCAGCAGTTACAAGCCCAGCACAGATACGCAGTATTTT.

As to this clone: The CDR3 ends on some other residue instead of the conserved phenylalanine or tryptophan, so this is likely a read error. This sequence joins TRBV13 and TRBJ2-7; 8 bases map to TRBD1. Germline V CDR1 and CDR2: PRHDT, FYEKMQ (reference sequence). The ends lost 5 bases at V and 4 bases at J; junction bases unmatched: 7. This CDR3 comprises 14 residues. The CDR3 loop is CASSRGQGKYEQYL. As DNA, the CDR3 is TGTGCCAGCAGCCGAGGACAGGGAAAGTACGAGCAGTACCTC.

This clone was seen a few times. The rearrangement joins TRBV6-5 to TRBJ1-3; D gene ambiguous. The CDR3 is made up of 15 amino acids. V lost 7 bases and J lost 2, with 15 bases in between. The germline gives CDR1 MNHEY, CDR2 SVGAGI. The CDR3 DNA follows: TGTGCCAGCATTCTTCCCCGGAGAACTGGAAACACCATATATTTT. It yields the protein CASILPRRTGNTIYF.

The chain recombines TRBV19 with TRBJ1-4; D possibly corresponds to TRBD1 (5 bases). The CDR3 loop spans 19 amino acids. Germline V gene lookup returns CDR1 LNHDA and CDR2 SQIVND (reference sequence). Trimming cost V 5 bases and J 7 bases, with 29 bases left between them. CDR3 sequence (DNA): TGTGCCAGTAGTTTACCCTCAGGACACTCCGGGGGTACATCTGAAAAACTGTTTTTT. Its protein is CASSLPSGHSGGTSEKLFF.

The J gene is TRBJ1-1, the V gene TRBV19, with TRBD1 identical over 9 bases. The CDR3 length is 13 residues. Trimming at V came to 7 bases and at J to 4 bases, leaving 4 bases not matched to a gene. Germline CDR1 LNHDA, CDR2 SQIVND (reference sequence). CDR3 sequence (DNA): TGTGCCAGTATCTCACAGGGGGCCACTGAAGCTTTCTTT. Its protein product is CASISQGATEAFF.

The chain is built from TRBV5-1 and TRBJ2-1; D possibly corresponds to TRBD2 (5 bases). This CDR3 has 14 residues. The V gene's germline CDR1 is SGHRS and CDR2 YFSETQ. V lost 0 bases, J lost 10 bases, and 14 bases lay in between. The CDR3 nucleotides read TGCGCCAGCAGCTTGGAGGTCAGCCGCGGGGAGCAGTTCTTC. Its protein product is CASSLEVSRGEQFF.

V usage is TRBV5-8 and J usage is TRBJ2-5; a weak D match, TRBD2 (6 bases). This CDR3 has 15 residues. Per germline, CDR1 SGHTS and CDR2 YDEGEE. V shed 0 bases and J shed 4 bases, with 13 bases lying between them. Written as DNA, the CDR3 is TGTGCCAGCAGCTTGGGGGCAGGGCGGGGAGAGACCCAGTACTTC. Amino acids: CASSLGAGRGETQYF.

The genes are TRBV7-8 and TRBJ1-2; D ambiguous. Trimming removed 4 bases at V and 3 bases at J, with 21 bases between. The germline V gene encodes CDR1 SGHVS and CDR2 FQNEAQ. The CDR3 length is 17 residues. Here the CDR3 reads CASSYRRTAGADYGYTF. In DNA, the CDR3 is TGTGCCAGCAGCTACCGTCGCACAGCGGGCGCTGACTATGGCTACACCTTC.